Listed below are T cell receptor beta chains from one sample, sequenced in a study of Ad26.COV2.S vaccination and SARS-CoV-2 variants. TCRdb's copy holds only in-frame clones and misses some; the assay was immunoSEQ multiplex PCR. The sample lists about 420,000 clones, 70% to 90% occurring once. The material was peripheral blood, obtained in a trial of Ad26.COV2.S vaccine versus placebo. Receptors originate from a person between 18 and 60 years old who received the Ad26.COV2.S COVID-19 vaccine or a placebo. The CDR3 runs from the conserved cysteine through the conserved F or W. Each record gives: J gene, D gene, V gene, clone size, CDR3 protein. The D gene is left open where the match is weak. Not all rows give a size; the values are once, few, many and, for expanded clones, a class.

>TRBJ2-1|TRBD1|TRBV7-2|.
CASSFGTGLSIEQFF
>TRBJ1-1|.|TRBV19|.
CASSWGGRTEAFF
>TRBJ2-7|.|TRBV5-6|.
CASSANPYEQYF
>TRBJ1-1|.|TRBV5-1|.
CASSLGALRTEAFF
>TRBJ2-4|TRBD1|TRBV29-1|.
CSAKGGTGLDIQYF
>TRBJ1-6|TRBD1|TRBV6-6|few
CASRTATGGNSPLHF
>TRBJ1-5|.|TRBV28|.
CASSLSTGGNQPQHF
>TRBJ1-2|.|TRBV4-1|.
CASSQSTGYTF
>TRBJ2-7|TRBD1|TRBV4-3|few
CASSQDPGTGFYEQYF
>TRBJ1-1|TRBD1|TRBV19|once
CASSIDIRTGGSNTEAFF
>TRBJ2-5|.|TRBV5-4|.
CASSLGREWETQYF
>TRBJ1-2|TRBD1|TRBV18|.
CASSPRAGQGNGYTF
>TRBJ2-6|.|TRBV7-2|.
CASSTRHPRSPGANVLTF
>TRBJ2-3|TRBD1|TRBV4-1|.
CASSLVWTGGVPDTQYF
>TRBJ2-5|.|TRBV7-2|.
CASKNTGQETQYF
>TRBJ2-7|.|TRBV7-8|.
CASRVGSGGEQYF